This is a list of T cell receptor beta chains from one sample in a study of neurological immune-mediated disorders. TCRdb fed the 5' RACE reads into MiXCR, producing one record per CDR3 protein. In the table there are more than 45,000 distinct CDR3 sequences, around 4% of which are singletons. Sequenced sample: PBMCs. The receptors were sampled from a man aged 25 to 40 with multiple sclerosis. CDR3s include the opening cysteine and the closing phenylalanine or tryptophan. The D gene is left open where the match is weak. Clone sizes are given selectively: once, few, many, or a class where the clone is expanded.

v_gene	d_gene	abundance	j_gene	CDR3nt	CDR3aa
TRBV3-1	NA	NA	TRBJ1-5	TGTGCCAGCAGCCAACTATATAGCAATCAGCCCCAGCATTTT	CASSQLYSNQPQHF
TRBV4-1	TRBD1	many	TRBJ1-2	TGCGCCAGCAGCCAAGTTGCGACAGGGGGCAACTATGGCTACACCTTC	CASSQVATGGNYGYTF
TRBV20-1	TRBD1	few	TRBJ2-2	TGCAGTGCAACTTCCGGGACAGCGAACACCGGGGAGCTGTTTTTT	CSATSGTANTGELFF
TRBV2	NA	many	TRBJ2-7	TGTGCCAGCAGTGAAGGGGAGACAGCTACCTACGAGCAGTACTTC	CASSEGETATYEQYF
TRBV21-1	NA	many	TRBJ2-7	TGTGTCAGAGTCGGGACGGATTCCCCCTACGAGCAGTACTTC	CVRVGTDSPYEQYF
TRBV6-5	NA	NA	TRBJ1-6	TGTGCCAGCAGTTACGAAGGGACCGCGAGCTCCTATAATTCACCCCTCAACTTT	CASSYEGTASSYNSPLNF
TRBV18	NA	many	TRBJ2-2	TGTGCCAGCTCACCGGCAGGTTCGAACACCGGGGAGCTGTTTTTT	CASSPAGSNTGELFF
TRBV20-1	NA	many	TRBJ2-3	TGCAGTGCTACCCCAATGGGGGGGCGGGATACGCAGTATTTT	CSATPMGGRDTQYF
TRBV7-6	TRBD2	many	TRBJ2-1	TGTGCCAGCAGCCTTAGCGGGACCCCCTCCTACAATGAGCAGTTCTTC	CASSLSGTPSYNEQFF
TRBV24-1	TRBD1	many	TRBJ1-2	TGTGCCACCAGTGATTACAGGGGAGGTGGTGGCTACACCTTC	CATSDYRGGGGYTF
TRBV7-2	NA	many	TRBJ1-1	TGTGCCAGCAGTTCTCCGGGGTACACTGAAGCTTTCTTT	CASSSPGYTEAFF
TRBV5-1	NA	many	TRBJ1-1	TGCGCCAGCAACTTCTGGGGGAACACTGAAGCTTTCTTT	CASNFWGNTEAFF
TRBV20-1	NA	NA	TRBJ1-6	TGCAGTGCTAGAGAGGAATATTCACCCCTCAACTTT	CSAREEYSPLNF
TRBV3-1	NA	many	TRBJ1-1	TGTGCCAGCAGCTCACAGGGAAGCGGCACTGAAGCTTTCTTT	CASSSQGSGTEAFF
TRBV9	NA	many	TRBJ1-1	TGTGCCAGCAGCGTTTTCGTGAACACTGAAGCTTTCTTT	CASSVFVNTEAFF
TRBV20-1	NA	few	TRBJ1-6	TGCAGTGCTAGGGATCTACAAGGGAGCTCCTATAATTCACCCCTCAACTTT	CSARDLQGSSYNSPLNF
TRBV7-3	TRBD2	NA	TRBJ2-1	TGTGCCAGCGGGGCGGGAGGTGCATACAATGAGCAGTTCTTC	CASGAGGAYNEQFF
TRBV29-1	NA	many	TRBJ2-7	TGCAGCGTTGAGTTACGGGGCTACGAGCAGTACTTC	CSVELRGYEQYF
TRBV7-2	NA	many	TRBJ2-7	TGTGCCAGCAGCTTAGGAACACAGTACGAGCAGTACTTC	CASSLGTQYEQYF
TRBV4-1	TRBD1	many	TRBJ2-1	TGCGCCAGCAGCCAAGCGGAGACAGGGGGGTACGGTGGCTACAATGAGCAGTTCTTC	CASSQAETGGYGGYNEQFF
TRBV7-2	TRBD1	many	TRBJ1-2	TGTGCCAGCAGCCCGGGACAGGGGACCCACTATGGCTACACCTTC	CASSPGQGTHYGYTF
TRBV15	NA	many	TRBJ1-4	TGTGCCACCAGCAGAGATTTGGGCCCAGGTGAAAAACTGTTTTTT	CATSRDLGPGEKLFF
TRBV20-1	TRBD2	many	TRBJ2-1	TGCAGTGCTAGATCGGGAGGGCCCCACAATGAGCAGTTCTTC	CSARSGGPHNEQFF
TRBV7-3	NA	many	TRBJ2-7	TGTGCCAGCAGCTTATACCCAGCGAGCACCTACGAGCAGTACTTC	CASSLYPASTYEQYF
TRBV20-1	TRBD1	many	TRBJ2-4	TGCAGTGCTAGAGATTCGAACAGGGGGATCAACATTCAGTACTTC	CSARDSNRGINIQYF
TRBV18	TRBD1	NA	TRBJ1-2	TGTGCCAGCTCACCACCGGATCGGGACAGCGCATATGGCTACACCTTC	CASSPPDRDSAYGYTF
TRBV20-1	TRBD1	many	TRBJ2-7	TGCAGTGCTACCGGACAGGGAGGCTCCTACGAGCAGTACTTC	CSATGQGGSYEQYF
TRBV5-1	NA	many	TRBJ1-4	TGCGCCAGCAGCTTGGAGGCAGCAAATGAAAAACTGTTTTTT	CASSLEAANEKLFF
TRBV5-1	TRBD2	many	TRBJ2-3	TGCGCCAGCAGCTTGGGGGGACTAGCGGACACAGATACGCAGTATTTT	CASSLGGLADTDTQYF